The clone carrying this TCR beta chain was seen ten or more times. This sample was taken from a study of T-cell reconstitution after alpha-beta-depleted transplantation in children. The authors prepared the TCRbeta library with unique molecular identifiers. MiXCR, run by TCRdb on the PCR reads, gives a single entry per CDR3 protein. Of about 690,000 distinct CDR3 sequences in the sample, 16% were seen once. Sequenced material: PBMCs from the stem cell graft donor, taken from the stem cell graft. The clonotype was recovered from a human donor who donated a stem cell graft to a child with acute myeloid leukemia.

The CDR3, as DNA: TGCAGTGCTAAAGGGGCAGCGGTACGCGGCTACACCTTC. Amino acid sequence: CSAKGAAVRGYTF. The V and J genes are TRBV20-1 and TRBJ1-2, with a tentative D call TRBD1 (5 bases). This CDR3 contains 13 residues. Germline V CDR1 and CDR2: DFQATT, SNEGSKA (reference sequence). Deletions cut 4 bases from V and 8 bases from J, with 17 bases between.